One and the same sample provided the 7 T cell receptor beta chains below, sequenced in a study of T-cell memory formation after mild COVID-19. A single record per CDR3 protein comes from TCRdb applying MiXCR to the 5' RACE reads. The profile shows around 530,000 distinct CDR3 sequences, about a fifth of them singletons. Material: PBMCs or a T cell subset sorted from them (not recorded which). All receptors come from an adult woman who had mild COVID-19 (a few samples of this study predate the infection). Cell type and time point are not known.

The rearrangement links TRBV24-1 to TRBJ2-6; 8 nucleotides agree with TRBD1. V was pared by 9 bases and J by 5 bases, with 11 bases of the junction left unmatched. Germline-derived CDR1 and CDR2 are KGHDR and SFDVKD. The CDR3 consists of 16 residues. The CDR3 sequence is CATSGRTGTWANVLTF. The CDR3, as DNA: TGTGCCACCTCCGGCCGGACAGGGACCTGGGCCAACGTCCTGACTTTC.

The chain has TRBV4-2 and TRBJ2-3; 14 bases fit TRBD2. The CDR3 extends over 16 amino acids. The V gene's germline CDR1 is LGHNA and CDR2 YNFKEQ. Trimming took 2 bases from V and 4 from J; bases not matched to a gene: 2. CDR3 sequence reads: CASSQKGLAGADTQYF. CDR3 in DNA: TGTGCCAGCAGCCAAAAGGGACTAGCGGGGGCAGATACGCAGTATTTT.

The genes are TRBV20-1 and TRBJ1-1, with D possibly matching TRBD1 (6 bases). Trimming stripped 3 bases from V and 0 bases from J, with 14 bases between. The CDR3 contains 15 residues. Looked up from germline, CDR1 is DFQATT and CDR2 is SNEGSKA (reference sequence). CDR3: CSASLQGRMNTEAFF. For the CDR3, the DNA is TGCAGTGCTAGTCTACAGGGCCGAATGAACACTGAAGCTTTCTTT.

The chain uses TRBV27 and TRBJ2-1; TRBD2 agrees at 8 bases. V was pared by 10 bases and J by 6 bases, with 8 bases of the junction left unmatched. CDR1 and CDR2 (germline): MNHEY, SMNVEV (reference sequence). There are 13 residues in the CDR3. CDR3 sequence (DNA): TGTGCCACCGCGAAGGGACTAGTCAATGAGCAGTTCTTC. Translated: CATAKGLVNEQFF.

The rearrangement joins TRBV12-3 or TRBV12-4 to TRBJ2-7; a possible D gene is TRBD2 (6 bases). The CDR3 consists of 15 residues. The V end lost 5 bases, the J end lost 0 bases, and 14 bases lay between the germline ends. CDR3 nucleotide sequence: TGTGCCAGCAGTCTCCGGGACTCAAACTCCTACGAGCAGTACTTC. It translates to CASSLRDSNSYEQYF.

V and J are TRBV18 and TRBJ2-3, with no clear D. From germline, CDR1 is KGHSH and CDR2 LQKENI. The CDR3 covers 15 residues. The V end was cut by 2 bases, the J end by 3 bases, with 12 bases between. The CDR3 region is CASSPRQERTDTQYF. In DNA form, the CDR3 reads TGTGCCAGCTCACCAAGGCAGGAGAGAACAGATACGCAGTATTTT.

This clonotype has more than one count but fewer than ten. The chain carries TRBV9 and TRBJ2-7; D might be TRBD1 or TRBD2, each matching 5 bases. There are 16 residues in the CDR3. Trimming removed 0 bases at V and 5 bases at J, with 18 bases between. Germline assignment: CDR1 SGDLS and CDR2 YYNGEE. The CDR3 reads CASSVATRDPKDEQYF. DNA of the CDR3: TGTGCCAGCAGCGTAGCCACCCGGGACCCGAAGGACGAGCAGTACTTC.